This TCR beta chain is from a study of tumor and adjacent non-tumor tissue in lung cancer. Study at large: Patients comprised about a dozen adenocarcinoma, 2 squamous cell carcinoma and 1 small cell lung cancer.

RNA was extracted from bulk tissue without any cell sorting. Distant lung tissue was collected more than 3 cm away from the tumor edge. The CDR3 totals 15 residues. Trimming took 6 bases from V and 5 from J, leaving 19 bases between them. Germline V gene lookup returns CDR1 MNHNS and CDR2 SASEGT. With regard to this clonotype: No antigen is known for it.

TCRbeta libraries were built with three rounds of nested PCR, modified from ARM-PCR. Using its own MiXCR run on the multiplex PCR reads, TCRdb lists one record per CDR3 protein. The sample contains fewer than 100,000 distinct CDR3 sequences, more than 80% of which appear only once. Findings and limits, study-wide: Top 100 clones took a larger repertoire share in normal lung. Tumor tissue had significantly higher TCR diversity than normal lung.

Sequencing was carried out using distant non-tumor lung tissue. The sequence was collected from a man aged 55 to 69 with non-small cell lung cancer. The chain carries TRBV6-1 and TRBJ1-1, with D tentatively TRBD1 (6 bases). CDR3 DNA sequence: TGTGCCAGCAGCTATGGGCCGGGGGCAGGGACTGAAGCTTTCTTT. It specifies CASSYGPGAGTEAFF.